This T cell receptor beta chain is from a study of blood T cell repertoires in COVID-19. In its sample, this clone was seen once. Germline loops: CDR1 LNHDA, CDR2 SQIVND (reference sequence). The CDR3 contains 15 residues. The V end was cut by 3 bases, the J end by 2 bases, with 10 bases between. Generated by immunoSEQ multiplex PCR, the TCRdb table keeps only in-frame clones and is missing some. The data show about 25,000 clones, with 87% seen just once and 8.3% held by the top ten. The rearrangement uses TRBV19 and TRBJ1-4, with D possibly being TRBD1 (5 bases). The source is a man aged 50 to 59 with active COVID-19. The specimen was peripheral blood. The CDR3 protein is CASSIRGRTNEKLFF. The CDR3 nucleotides are TGTGCCAGTAGTATTCGGGGGAGGACTAATGAAAAACTGTTTTTT.